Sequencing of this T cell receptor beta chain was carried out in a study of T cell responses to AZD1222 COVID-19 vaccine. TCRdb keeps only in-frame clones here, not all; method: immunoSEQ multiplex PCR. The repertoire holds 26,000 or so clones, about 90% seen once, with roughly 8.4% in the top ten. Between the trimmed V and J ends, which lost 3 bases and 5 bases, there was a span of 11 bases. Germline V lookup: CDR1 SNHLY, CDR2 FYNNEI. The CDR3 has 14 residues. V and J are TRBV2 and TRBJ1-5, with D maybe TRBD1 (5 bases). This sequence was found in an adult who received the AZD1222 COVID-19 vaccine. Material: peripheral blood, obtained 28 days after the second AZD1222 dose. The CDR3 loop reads CASSDSTVHQPQHF. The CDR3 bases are TGTGCCAGCAGTGATTCGACAGTCCATCAGCCCCAGCATTTT.